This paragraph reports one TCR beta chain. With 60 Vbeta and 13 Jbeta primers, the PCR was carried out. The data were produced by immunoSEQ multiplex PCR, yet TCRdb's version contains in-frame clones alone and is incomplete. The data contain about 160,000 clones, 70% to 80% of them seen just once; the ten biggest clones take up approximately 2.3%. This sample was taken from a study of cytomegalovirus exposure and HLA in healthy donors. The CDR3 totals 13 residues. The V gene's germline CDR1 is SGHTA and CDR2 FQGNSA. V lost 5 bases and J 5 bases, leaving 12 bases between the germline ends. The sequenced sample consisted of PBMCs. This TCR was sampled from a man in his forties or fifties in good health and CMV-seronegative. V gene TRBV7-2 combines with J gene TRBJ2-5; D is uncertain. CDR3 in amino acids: CASSPARLETQYF. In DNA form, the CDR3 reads TGTGCCAGCAGCCCGGCTAGATTGGAGACCCAGTACTTC. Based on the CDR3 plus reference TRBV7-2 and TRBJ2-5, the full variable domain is GAGVSQSPSNKVTEKGKDVELRCDPISGHTALYWYRQSLGQGLEFLIYFQGNSAPDKSGLPSDRFSAERTGGSVSTLTIQRTQQEDSAVYLCASSPARLETQYFGPGTRLLVL.